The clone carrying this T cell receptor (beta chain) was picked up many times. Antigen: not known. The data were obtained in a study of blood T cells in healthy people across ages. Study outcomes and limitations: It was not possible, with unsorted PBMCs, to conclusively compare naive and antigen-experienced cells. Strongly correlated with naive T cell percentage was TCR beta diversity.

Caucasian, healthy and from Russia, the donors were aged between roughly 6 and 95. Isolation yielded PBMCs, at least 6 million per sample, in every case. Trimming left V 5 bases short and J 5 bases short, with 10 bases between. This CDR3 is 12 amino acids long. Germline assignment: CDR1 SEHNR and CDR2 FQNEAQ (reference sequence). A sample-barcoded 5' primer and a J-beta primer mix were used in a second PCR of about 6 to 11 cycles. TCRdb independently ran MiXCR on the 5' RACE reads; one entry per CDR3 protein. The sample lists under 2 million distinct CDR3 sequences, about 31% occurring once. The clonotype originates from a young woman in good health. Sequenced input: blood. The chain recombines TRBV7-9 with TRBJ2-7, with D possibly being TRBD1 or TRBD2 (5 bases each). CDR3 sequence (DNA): TGTGCCAGCAGCCCACAGGAGGACGAGCAGTACTTC. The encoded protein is CASSPQEDEQYF.